This T cell receptor (beta chain) was recorded in a study of blood T cells in healthy people across ages. The V gene's germline CDR1 is KGHSH and CDR2 LQKENI. This CDR3 spans 14 amino acids. As regards this clonotype: Sequence at one end of the junction differs from germline and may be a read error.

A second PCR of roughly 7 to 11 cycles used a sample-barcoded 5' primer and a J-beta primer mix. MiXCR, applied by TCRdb to the 5' RACE reads, yields one record per CDR3 protein. The sample yields around 1,500,000 distinct CDR3 sequences, 28% seen once. The specimen was blood. The chain couples TRBV18 to TRBJ2-7; D is unclear. This sequence originates from a woman aged 30 to 39 in good health. The DNA for the CDR3 is TGTGCTAGCTCACCACTTTTCGCCGACAATGAGCAGTACTTC. It codes for CASSPLFADNEQYF.